The 20 T cell receptor beta chains in this list originate from one sample, sequenced in a study of blood T cell repertoires in COVID-19. Profiling relied on immunoSEQ multiplex PCR, and the TCRdb table lists in-frame clones only, not all of them. Counted here are fewer than 450,000 clones, about 92% occurring once; the ten biggest clones make up roughly 0.66%. The sample comprised PBMCs or T cells enriched from blood (not recorded which). The receptors shown here come from a man between 18 and 35 years old who had recovered from COVID-19.

The J gene is TRBJ1-3, the V gene TRBV7-2, with D perhaps matching TRBD1 (6 bases). The CDR3 totals 14 residues. V was pared by 1 base and J by 3 bases, with 7 bases between. Germline V gene lookup returns CDR1 SGHTA and CDR2 FQGNSA. CDR3 sequence: CASSLDRDGNTIYF. Here the CDR3 DNA reads TGTGCCAGCAGCTTAGACAGGGATGGAAACACCATATATTTT.

The V gene is TRBV30, the J gene TRBJ2-7; D remains unclear. CDR1 is GTSNPN and CDR2 is SVGIG in the germline V gene (reference sequence). V was trimmed by 1 base and J by 3 bases, leaving 7 bases between them. The CDR3 has 12 residues. Here the CDR3 DNA reads TGTGCCTGGAGTGATCCTAGCTACGAGCAGTACTTC. Encoded protein: CAWSDPSYEQYF. Combining the CDR3 with reference TRBV30 and TRBJ2-7 gives the whole variable domain SQTIHQWPATLVQPVGSPLSLECTVEGTSNPNLYWYRQAAGRGLQLLFYSVGIGQISSEVPQNLSASRPQDRQFILSSKKLLLSDSGFYLCAWSDPSYEQYFGPGTRLTVT.

The chain uses TRBV28 and TRBJ1-2; 10 bases line up with TRBD1. Per the germline V gene, CDR1 is MDHEN and CDR2 is SYDVKM. This CDR3 spans 16 amino acids. V dropped 6 bases and J dropped 7; count of bases not matched to a gene: 14. The CDR3 DNA sequence: TGTGCCAGCAGCCCCATGGGACAGGGGCCTCTCCTTGGCTACACCTTC. Translation: CASSPMGQGPLLGYTF.

The chain joins TRBV9 to TRBJ1-6; D is possibly TRBD1 (6 bases). The V end was cut by 3 bases, the J end by 7 bases, with 11 bases between. Germline V lookup: CDR1 SGDLS, CDR2 YYNGEE. The CDR3 contains 14 residues. In DNA, the CDR3 is TGTGCCAGCAGCGGGTCAGGGGACAATTCACCCCTCCACTTT. Its translation: CASSGSGDNSPLHF.

The table lists this clone with a few counts. The V call is TRBV7-8, the J call TRBJ2-1; 8 nucleotides match TRBD1. V dropped 4 bases and J dropped 5; count of bases not matched to a gene: 7. The CDR3 sequence is 15 residues long. Germline loops: CDR1 SGHVS, CDR2 FQNEAQ. CDR3 bases: TGTGCCAGCAGCTCATCGGGACAGGCGAACAATGAGCAGTTCTTC. It encodes CASSSSGQANNEQFF.

This clone showed up just a few times. The rearrangement uses TRBV5-1 and TRBJ1-5, with unresolved D. Trimming pared 0 bases from V and 4 bases from J, leaving 8 bases between. In germline, CDR1 is SGHRS, CDR2 YFSETQ. This CDR3 is built from 14 residues. CDR3 loop: CASSLAPGNQPQHF. The CDR3 DNA reads TGCGCCAGCAGCTTGGCTCCAGGAAATCAGCCCCAGCATTTT.

The rearrangement joins TRBV3-1 (or the pseudogene TRBV3-2) to TRBJ1-1; D unclear. From germline, CDR1 is LGHDT and CDR2 YNNKEL (reference sequence). V lost 2 bases, J lost 3 bases, and 13 bases lay in between. This CDR3 is 15 amino acids long. CDR3 DNA sequence: TGTGCCAGCAGCCAAAACTATCCAGACCACACTGAAGCTTTCTTT. Translation: CASSQNYPDHTEAFF.

The V gene is TRBV6-2 or TRBV6-3, the J gene TRBJ2-5; 8 bases are shared with TRBD2. The germline gives CDR1 MNHEY, CDR2 SVGEGT. The CDR3 runs to 17 residues. The V segment lost 4 bases and the J segment 0 bases; nucleotides outside the gene matches: 10. The CDR3 here is CASSSLGSAGDQETQYF. CDR3 nucleotides: TGTGCCAGCAGTTCCCTCGGATCAGCGGGGGACCAAGAGACCCAGTACTTC.

V and J are TRBV28 and TRBJ1-1, with D hard to call. The CDR3 covers 11 residues. Trimming pared 6 bases from V and 8 bases from J, leaving 10 bases between. Germline V CDR1 and CDR2: MDHEN, SYDVKM. The CDR3 sequence: CASSSRMEAFF. The CDR3 bases are TGTGCCAGCAGCTCTCGTATGGAAGCTTTCTTT.

In its sample, this clone was seen a few times. The chain has TRBV6-1 and TRBJ2-7, with a weak D call TRBD1 (6 bases). V lost 3 bases to trimming and J lost 9 bases, with 15 bases between them. The CDR3 runs 13 residues. Germline CDR1 and CDR2: MNHNS and SASEGT. The CDR3 DNA is TGTGCCAGCAGTGACCGGGACATAGGCGGGCAGTACTTC. It is translated as CASSDRDIGGQYF.

The V and J genes are TRBV11-1 and TRBJ2-3; 7 bases align to TRBD1. The CDR3 sequence is 16 residues long. Trimming removed 5 bases from V and 0 bases from J; junction bases left unmatched: 8. The V gene's germline CDR1 is SGHAT and CDR2 FQDESV (reference sequence). CDR3 loop: CASSLRDSLSTDTQYF. DNA for the CDR3: TGTGCCAGCAGCCTCCGGGACAGCCTGAGCACAGATACGCAGTATTTT. Combining the CDR3 with reference TRBV11-1 and TRBJ2-3 gives the whole variable domain EAEVAQSPRYKITEKSQAVAFWCDPISGHATLYWYRQILGQGPELLVQFQDESVVDDSQLPKDRFSAERLKGVDSTLKIQPAELGDSAMYLCASSLRDSLSTDTQYFGPGTRLTVL.

The chain employs TRBV18 and TRBJ2-5; 12 positions match TRBD2. From germline, CDR1 is KGHSH and CDR2 LQKENI. The CDR3 loop spans 15 amino acids. V was clipped by 6 bases and J by 1 base; unmatched bases: 3. The CDR3 protein is CASSGLAGLQETQYF. CDR3 DNA: TGTGCCAGCTCCGGACTAGCGGGACTCCAAGAGACCCAGTACTTC.

The V call is TRBV7-9, the J call TRBJ1-1; TRBD1 aligns across 7 bases. This CDR3 has 12 residues. The V gene's germline CDR1 is SEHNR and CDR2 FQNEAQ (reference sequence). Unmatched junction bases numbered 6, after V lost 10 bases and J lost 4 bases. CDR3 DNA sequence: TGTGCCACCACGTCAGGGGGCACTGAAGCTTTCTTT. Its translation is CATTSGGTEAFF.

The chain employs TRBV7-8 and TRBJ1-3; perhaps TRBD1 as D (5 bases). The V gene lost 1 base and the J gene lost 0 bases, with 16 bases spanning the gap. Germline V gene lookup returns CDR1 SGHVS and CDR2 FQNEAQ. CDR3 length: 18 amino acids. The chain's CDR3 is CASSLGWGGANSGNTIYF. CDR3 DNA: TGTGCCAGCAGCTTAGGGTGGGGAGGGGCCAACTCTGGAAACACCATATATTTT.

This chain links TRBV6-5 with TRBJ1-5; no clear D. The CDR3 has 13 residues. V lost 11 bases to trimming and J lost 2 bases, with 13 bases between them. Germline assignment: CDR1 MNHEY and CDR2 SVGAGI. This CDR3 reads CAVALEGNQPQHF. The CDR3 region has the DNA TGTGCCGTAGCTCTGGAGGGCAATCAGCCCCAGCATTTT.

This sequence joins TRBV11-2 and TRBJ1-2, with D possibly being TRBD1 (5 bases). Germline V CDR1 and CDR2: SGHAT, FQNNGV. Trimming removed 5 bases from V and 8 bases from J, with 15 bases in between. The CDR3 length is 13 residues. CDR3 in amino acids: CASSPDRSFGYTF. CDR3 DNA: TGTGCCAGCAGCCCTGACAGATCTTTCGGCTACACCTTC.

The V and J genes are TRBV27 and TRBJ1-2; D unresolved. Trimming removed 2 bases from V and 7 bases from J, with 20 bases in between. The CDR3 consists of 16 residues. Germline CDR1 reads MNHEY; CDR2 reads SMNVEV (reference sequence). CDR3 loop: CASSLVPAEGLGGYTF. The CDR3 DNA follows: TGTGCCAGCAGTTTAGTACCAGCCGAGGGCCTAGGTGGCTACACCTTC.

Written as DNA, the CDR3 is TGTGCCAGTAGTATGCCCTACGGTAATCAGCCCCAGCATTTT. Encoded protein: CASSMPYGNQPQHF. The V gene is TRBV19, the J gene TRBJ1-5; no clear D gene. CDR1 is LNHDA, CDR2 SQIVND, per germline (reference sequence). Trimming shortened V by 3 bases and J by 4 bases, and 10 bases separated the two germline ends. The CDR3 length is 14 residues.

To note about this clone: A read error may account for a junction end that differs from germline. The genes are TRBV6-1 and TRBJ1-2; 7 bases are a match to TRBD1. Germline values: CDR1 MNHNS, CDR2 SASEGT. The CDR3 contains 13 residues. The CDR3: CASREDRVSGYTF. DNA of the CDR3: TGTGCCAGCAGGGAAGACAGGGTTTCTGGCTACACCTTC.

The genes are TRBV7-6 and TRBJ2-1; the match to TRBD2 covers 8 bases. The germline V gene encodes CDR1 SGHVS and CDR2 FNYEAQ. The CDR3 is 17 amino acids. V was clipped by 1 base and J by 10 bases; unmatched bases: 15. The DNA for the CDR3 is TGTGCCAGCAGCTTAGACCATAGCGGGGTCCGGGGATACGAGCAGTTCTTC. Translated, it gives CASSLDHSGVRGYEQFF.